This T cell receptor (beta chain) was sequenced during a study of blood T cell repertoires in COVID-19. For the study at large: Both acute and convalescent COVID-19 samples were obtained from the United States, Italy and Spain. PBMCs, B-cell-depleted T cells, or T cells provided the cDNA or gDNA that made up the material.

Authors' analysis steps: Amplified reference gene primers provided the basis for estimating nucleated cell counts. The table came from immunoSEQ multiplex PCR; TCRdb's copy has only in-frame clones and leaves some out. For V, J and clone size, that table is used; D and trimming come from the DNA. The top ten hold about 6% of the sample, which has roughly 200,000 clones, roughly 82% seen once. Trimming removed 0 bases at V and 5 bases at J, with 10 bases between. There are 14 residues in the CDR3. CDR1 is GTSNPN, CDR2 SVGIG, per germline (reference sequence). The V and J genes are TRBV30 and TRBJ2-2; the D gene is possibly TRBD2 (5 bases). Specimen: PBMCs or T cells enriched from blood (not recorded which). The clonotype was recovered from a man aged 35 to 55 with acute COVID-19. The CDR3 region is CAWSVLSGTGELFF. CDR3 nucleotides: TGTGCCTGGAGTGTACTGTCGGGGACCGGGGAGCTGTTTTTT.